These 20 T cell receptor beta chains originate from one sample sequenced in a study of T cells in Graves' hyperthyroidism and ophthalmopathy. RNA transcripts gave rise to amplified TCR beta CDR3 regions. First-round RT-PCR targeting the TCR CDR3 was performed with the HTBI primer set. From the multiplex PCR reads, TCRdb called clonotypes with MiXCR, one entry per CDR3 protein. The table records 310,000 or so distinct CDR3 sequences, about 15% of them present only once. The sample comprised blood. Source of these receptors: a woman in her sixties with Graves' ophthalmopathy.

This clonotype has only a few counts. The chain joins TRBV4-3 to TRBJ1-5; 7 bases fit TRBD1. The CDR3 totals 18 residues. Trimming took 0 bases from V and 3 from J; bases not matched to a gene: 11. CDR1 and CDR2 from the germline V gene are LGHNA and YSLEER. The CDR3 DNA sequence: TGCGCCAGCAGCCAAGAACTTAGGGGGCTGAATTACAATCAGCCCCAGCATTTT. This encodes CASSQELRGLNYNQPQHF.

V usage is TRBV6-1 and J usage is TRBJ1-4; possible D gene TRBD1, 5 bases. Germline V lookup: CDR1 MNHNS, CDR2 SASEGT. Deletions cut 2 bases from V and 8 bases from J, with 15 bases between. The CDR3 extends over 15 amino acids. The CDR3 region has the DNA TGTGCCAGCAGTGAATCAAGACCGGGGGGGGAAAAACTGTTTTTT. Translation gives CASSESRPGGEKLFF.

Note on this clonotype: A read error may explain this, as a much larger clone is one base away. This chain uses TRBV6-1 with TRBJ2-5; D not resolved. The DNA matches TRBJ2-1 better at its end, which makes the J call doubtful. The CDR3 length is 14 residues. The V gene's germline CDR1 is MNHNS and CDR2 SASEGT. In DNA, the CDR3 is TGTGCCAGCAGTGAATTTGGGCACCCAGAGACCCAGTTCTTC. It codes for CASSEFGHPETQFF.

Only a few counts were recorded for this clonotype. The CDR3 bases are TGTGCCAGCAGCGTAACGTGGACAGGGGCAGATACGCAGTATTTT. Translation gives CASSVTWTGADTQYF. The V gene is TRBV9, the J gene TRBJ2-3; 9 bases are a match to TRBD1. Unmatched junction bases numbered 4, after V lost 1 base and J lost 4 bases. Germline CDR1 SGDLS, CDR2 YYNGEE. CDR3 size: 15 residues. The full variable domain, in which reference TRBV9 and TRBJ2-3 provide the parts outside the CDR3, is DSGVTQTPKHLITATGQRVTLRCSPRSGDLSVYWYQQSLDQGLQFLIQYYNGEERAKGNILERFSAQQFPDLHSELNLSSLELGDSALYFCASSVTWTGADTQYFGPGTRLTVL.

This clonotype has a count of ten or more. The chain carries TRBV5-1 and TRBJ1-2, with a possible D match to TRBD1 (5 bases). With 4 bases removed from V and 7 bases from J, the gap between germline ends came to 23 bases. Germline lookup yields CDR1 SGHRS and CDR2 YFSETQ. This CDR3 is 16 amino acids long. CDR3 in DNA: TGCGCCAGCAGCCACGAAGAGGGACCGATCGGCGGTGGCTACACCTTC. Residues: CASSHEEGPIGGGYTF. The full variable domain, its missing parts supplied by reference TRBV5-1 and TRBJ1-2, is KAGVTQTPRYLIKTRGQQVTLSCSPISGHRSVSWYQQTPGQGLQFLFEYFSETQRNKGNFPGRFSGRQFSNSRSEMNVSTLELGDSALYLCASSHEEGPIGGGYTFGSGTRLTVV.

The J gene is TRBJ2-3, the V gene TRBV20-1; the match to TRBD1 covers 7 bases. Germline V gene sequence: CDR1 DFQATT, CDR2 SNEGSKA (reference sequence). The CDR3 has 14 residues. CDR3 nucleotide sequence: TGCAGCACAGGGGATTGGAGCGGCACAGATACGCAGTATTTT. Translated, it gives CSTGDWSGTDTQYF.

The CDR3 protein is CASSQDPGRNQPQHF. The CDR3 nucleotides are TGCGCCAGCAGCCAAGATCCCGGCCGGAATCAGCCCCAGCATTTT. The rearrangement joins TRBV4-3 to TRBJ1-5; D unclear. Germline CDR1 reads LGHNA; CDR2 reads YSLEER. CDR3 length equals 15 residues. V lost 0 bases to trimming and J lost 4 bases, with 10 bases between them.

The table lists this clonotype with a few counts. This chain connects TRBV5-4 to TRBJ2-5; no clear D gene. V was shortened by 4 bases and J by 3 bases, with 13 bases between the two germline ends. The germline V gene encodes CDR1 SGHNT and CDR2 YYREEE (reference sequence). This CDR3 spans 14 amino acids. CDR3 coding DNA: TGTGCCAGCAGCCCCTGGAAAGGGAAAGAGACCCAGTACTTC. Protein sequence: CASSPWKGKETQYF.

This clonotype was found many times. The rearrangement uses TRBV28 and TRBJ1-5, with D hard to call. The V end was cut by 5 bases, the J end by 1 base, with 12 bases between. The germline CDR1 and CDR2 sequences are MDHEN and SYDVKM. This CDR3 has 15 residues. CDR3 in amino acids: CASSPPGRSNQPQHF. CDR3 bases: TGTGCCAGCAGTCCCCCCGGCAGGAGCAATCAGCCCCAGCATTTT.

This clonotype was counted ten times or more. V and J are TRBV28 and TRBJ2-1; 10 nucleotides match TRBD1. Germline CDR1 and CDR2: MDHEN and SYDVKM. V gave up 5 bases and J gave up 2 bases; unmatched junction bases: 6. There are 16 residues in the CDR3. CDR3 sequence (DNA): TGTGCCAGCAGTCCTATGGACAGGGGGACCTACAATGAGCAGTTCTTC. Encoded protein: CASSPMDRGTYNEQFF.

The chain is built from TRBV5-6 and TRBJ2-3; 7 bases are shared with TRBD2. The CDR3 runs 16 residues. The V gene end was trimmed by 2 bases and the J gene end by 4 bases; junction bases not matched to a gene: 10. Germline assignment: CDR1 SGHDT and CDR2 YYEEEE. The CDR3 region has the DNA TGTGCCAGCAGCTTAGGACTAGGGATGGTAGCAGATACGCAGTATTTT. Translating it yields CASSLGLGMVADTQYF. The full variable domain, in which reference TRBV5-6 and TRBJ2-3 provide the parts outside the CDR3, is DAGVTQSPTHLIKTRGQQVTLRCSPKSGHDTVSWYQQALGQGPQFIFQYYEEEERQRGNFPDRFSGHQFPNYSSELNVNALLLGDSALYLCASSLGLGMVADTQYFGPGTRLTVL.

This clonotype was recorded a few times. This rearrangement joins TRBV6-1 to TRBJ2-3, with 8 bases matching TRBD1. The CDR3 covers 17 residues. Trimming cost V 3 bases and J 5 bases; bases outside gene matches: 13. Germline loops: CDR1 MNHNS, CDR2 SASEGT. CDR3 residues: CASSEDREDWSVDTQYF. CDR3 in DNA: TGTGCCAGCAGTGAGGACAGGGAGGATTGGTCGGTAGATACGCAGTATTTT.

For this clonotype: Given a much more abundant clone one base away, this may be a read error. DNA of the CDR3: TGCGCCAGCAGCTGGGACAGGGGGGACAATGAGCAGTACTTC. Protein product: CASSWDRGDNEQYF. The genes are TRBV5-1 and TRBJ2-1; 11 nucleotides line up with TRBD1. The end of the DNA aligns better with TRBJ2-7, so the J call may be wrong. This CDR3 contains 14 residues. The germline V gene encodes CDR1 SGHRS and CDR2 YFSETQ.

V is TRBV6-2 or TRBV6-3 and J is TRBJ1-4; D is ambiguous. The V end lost 7 bases, the J end lost 1 base, and 4 bases lay between the germline ends. The CDR3 runs to 12 residues. The V gene's germline CDR1 is MNHEY and CDR2 SVGEGT. CDR3 sequence reads: CASMRTNEKLFF. CDR3 DNA: TGTGCCAGCATGCGAACTAATGAAAAACTGTTTTTT.

This clonotype turned up a few times. V usage is TRBV2 and J usage is TRBJ1-5, with a weak D call TRBD1 (5 bases). Per the germline V gene, CDR1 is SNHLY and CDR2 is FYNNEI. The V end lost 6 bases, the J end lost 0 bases, and 24 bases lay between the germline ends. This CDR3 region has 19 residues. DNA for the CDR3: TGTGCCAGCAGCCACCTCGGATTGGGACGGCGATATAGCAATCAGCCCCAGCATTTT. Translation: CASSHLGLGRRYSNQPQHF.

This clonotype was recorded a few times. V and J are TRBV6-7 and TRBJ2-6; D call uncertain. TRBV6-7 is an ORF for which the function is uncertain. With 7 bases removed from V and 2 bases from J, the gap between germline ends came to 12 bases. CDR3 length equals 15 residues. CDR3 protein: CASKASPTGANVLTF. CDR3 nucleotide sequence: TGTGCCAGCAAAGCGTCCCCGACTGGGGCCAACGTCCTGACTTTC.

Many counts were recorded for this clonotype. J is TRBJ2-3 and V is TRBV7-9; D is undetermined. CDR1 and CDR2 (germline): SEHNR, FQNEAQ (reference sequence). There are 15 residues in the CDR3. Trimming stripped 7 bases from V and 0 bases from J, with 14 bases between. As DNA, the CDR3 is TGTGCCAGCAACTCTGGGGTCCAGAGCACAGATACGCAGTATTTT. Translation: CASNSGVQSTDTQYF.

This clonotype showed up many times. The chain joins TRBV20-1 to TRBJ1-1; D may be TRBD1 (6 bases). The CDR3 is 12 amino acids. V dropped 5 bases and J dropped 5 bases, with 12 bases sitting between them. Germline V lookup: CDR1 DFQATT, CDR2 SNEGSKA (reference sequence). The CDR3 sequence: CSAGNRATEAFF. As DNA, the CDR3 is TGCAGTGCTGGCAACAGGGCGACTGAAGCTTTCTTT.

This clonotype was counted between two and nine times. The chain links TRBV29-1 to TRBJ2-3; D possibly corresponds to TRBD1 (6 bases). The ends were cut back, 5 bases at V and 0 bases at J, with 12 bases in the middle. Germline V gives CDR1 SQVTM, CDR2 ANQGSEA. The CDR3 is 14 amino acids. Written as DNA, the CDR3 is TGCAGCGTTATTCCCGGACAGAGCACAGATACGCAGTATTTT. This translates into CSVIPGQSTDTQYF.

The table lists this clonotype with a few counts. V gene TRBV5-4 combines with J gene TRBJ2-5, with 8 nucleotides matching TRBD2. The germline CDR1 and CDR2 sequences are SGHNT and YYREEE (reference sequence). V trimming: 3 bases; J trimming: 5 bases; junction bases outside the gene matches: 9. The CDR3 consists of 15 residues. CDR3 DNA sequence: TGTGCCAGCAGCTCCTCGTCCGGGAGGGGGGAGACCCAGTACTTC. It is translated as CASSSSSGRGETQYF.